This is a list of T cell receptor beta chains from one sample in a study of shared clonotypes between healthy human individuals. Libraries were prepared by immunoSEQ multiplex PCR; TCRdb keeps only in-frame clonotypes and omits some of them. The repertoire has 650,000 to 750,000 clones, more than 70% of them found once; the top ten carry approximately 1.8%. Input material: memory CD4+ T cells sorted from blood. All receptors come from a woman in her 30s in good health. Each CDR3 is given with its conserved first and last residue. Each record gives: CDR3 DNA, CDR3 protein, D gene, V gene, J gene, clone size. A D gene is named only where the DNA matches it firmly. Only part of the rows carry a size: once, few, many, or a class if the clone is expanded.

TGTGCCAGCAGTTCTGGGGTGCAGTACTTC	CASSSGVQYF	NA	TRBV28	TRBJ2-7	NA
TGTGCCAGCAGCTTTCCGGGACAGGGGGGCTATGGCTACACCTTC	CASSFPGQGGYGYTF	TRBD1	TRBV5-4	TRBJ1-2	NA
TGTGCCAGCAGCGAAAACAGGCAGTCCTACGAGCAGTACTTC	CASSENRQSYEQYF	NA	TRBV7-2	TRBJ2-7	NA
TGTGCCAGTAGTATGAGATTGGGGGTTAGCACAGATACGCAGTATTTT	CASSMRLGVSTDTQYF	NA	TRBV19	TRBJ2-3	NA
TGTGCCAGCAGCTTAAGTGCCGTGGCCAGAAATCCAGATACGCAGTATTTT	CASSLSAVARNPDTQYF	NA	TRBV7-2	TRBJ2-3	NA
TGTGCCAGCAGTTTATCAGGCGGACCCTACGAGCAGTACTTC	CASSLSGGPYEQYF	NA	TRBV28	TRBJ2-7	many
TGTGCCAGTAGAGACCCGGGACTGGGGGGTGAGCAGTTCTTC	CASRDPGLGGEQFF	NA	TRBV19	TRBJ2-1	NA
TGTGCCAGCAGCTCGTACCGGGACAGGGGGTGGCACGAGCAGTACTTC	CASSSYRDRGWHEQYF	TRBD1	TRBV11-2	TRBJ2-7	NA
TGTGCCAGCAGCCACGCCTGGACCGACTACAATGAGCAGTTCTTC	CASSHAWTDYNEQFF	NA	TRBV4-2	TRBJ2-1	NA
TGTGCCAGCAGTCCCGAGTCGCTTGTTACGCAGTATTTT	CASSPESLVTQYF	NA	TRBV27	TRBJ2-3	NA
TGTGCCAGCAGCCCCGAGGGACAGGGGTATCAGCCCCAGCATTTT	CASSPEGQGYQPQHF	TRBD1	TRBV5-8	TRBJ1-5	many
TGTGCCAGTAAGGACAGCATGAACACTGAAGCTTTCTTT	CASKDSMNTEAFF	NA	TRBV19	TRBJ1-1	once
TGTGCCAGCTCACCACCCCAAGGGCGGGAGGCAACGGATGAGCAGTTCTTC	CASSPPQGREATDEQFF	TRBD2	TRBV18	TRBJ2-1	once
TGTGCCAGCAGCGAGTTTGGACTAGCGCGAAGTGAGCAGTTCTTC	CASSEFGLARSEQFF	TRBD2	TRBV5-4	TRBJ2-1	NA
TGCGCCAGCAGCTTCCAACGGCCTAGCACAGATACGCAGTATTTT	CASSFQRPSTDTQYF	NA	TRBV5-1	TRBJ2-3	NA
TGTGCCAGCAGTTCGGGACAGGGGGCTAACTATGGCTACACCTTC	CASSSGQGANYGYTF	TRBD1	TRBV28	TRBJ1-2	NA
TGTGCCAGCAGCCCAAATCGGGACTTAGTCTACGAGCAGTACTTC	CASSPNRDLVYEQYF	NA	TRBV7-9	TRBJ2-7	NA
TGTGCCTGGAATCCCGGGACTAGCGGCACAGATACGCAGTATTTT	CAWNPGTSGTDTQYF	TRBD2	TRBV30	TRBJ2-3	once
TGCGCCAGCAGCCTCGGAGGGGGGACTGAAGCTTTCTTT	CASSLGGGTEAFF	NA	TRBV4-1	TRBJ1-1	few
TGTGCCAGCAGTACCGCGGGACAGGGTCTCACAGATACGCAGTATTTT	CASSTAGQGLTDTQYF	TRBD1	TRBV28	TRBJ2-3	NA
TGTGCCAGCAGCTTAGTGCCGGGAGGATCGGGGAGTACGCAGTATTTT	CASSLVPGGSGSTQYF	TRBD2	TRBV7-8	TRBJ2-3	NA
TGCGCCAGCAGCTTTACACGAACCTCTGGGGCCAACGTCCTGACTTTC	CASSFTRTSGANVLTF	NA	TRBV5-1	TRBJ2-6	once
TGTGCCAGTAGTAGGGGGGACTCGAACACCGGGGAGCTGTTTTTT	CASSRGDSNTGELFF	NA	TRBV19	TRBJ2-2	once